Listed below are T cell receptor beta chains from one sample, sequenced in a study of cytomegalovirus exposure and HLA in healthy donors. The data were produced by immunoSEQ multiplex PCR, yet TCRdb's version contains in-frame clones alone and is incomplete. The ten most abundant clones cover 3% to 4.5% of a sample with some 120,000 clones. Source material: PBMCs. These receptors were taken from a man aged 25 to 45 in good health and CMV-seronegative. Both conserved end residues are part of each CDR3. Fields, in order: D gene, V gene, J gene, CDR3 DNA, CDR3 protein. A D gene is named only where the DNA matches it firmly.

D gene: -; V gene: TRBV16; J gene: TRBJ2-7; CDR3 DNA: TGTGCCAGCAGCCGTGGGTGGGGCATCCGACCCGGCGAGCAGTACTTC; CDR3 protein: CASSRGWGIRPGEQYF
D gene: -; V gene: TRBV2; J gene: TRBJ1-5; CDR3 DNA: TGTGCCAGCAGTATGGCGGGGGTCCAGCCCCAGCATTTT; CDR3 protein: CASSMAGVQPQHF
D gene: -; V gene: TRBV28; J gene: TRBJ1-4; CDR3 DNA: TGTGCCAGCAGTTCCGCAACTAATGAAAAACTGTTTTTT; CDR3 protein: CASSSATNEKLFF
D gene: -; V gene: TRBV4-2; J gene: TRBJ2-2; CDR3 DNA: TGTGCCAGCAGCCAAGACAGGCCGAACACCGGGGAGCTGTTTTTT; CDR3 protein: CASSQDRPNTGELFF
D gene: -; V gene: TRBV7-9; J gene: TRBJ1-6; CDR3 DNA: TGTGCCAGCAACAGGGAAGGAACACCCCTCCACTTT; CDR3 protein: CASNREGTPLHF
D gene: -; V gene: TRBV7-6; J gene: TRBJ1-1; CDR3 DNA: TGTGCCAGCAGCTTAGGGAACAGGGCTGAAGCTTTCTTT; CDR3 protein: CASSLGNRAEAFF
D gene: -; V gene: TRBV6-5; J gene: TRBJ1-4; CDR3 DNA: TGTGCCAGCAGTACAGGTAGAAATGAAAAACTGTTTTTT; CDR3 protein: CASSTGRNEKLFF
D gene: -; V gene: TRBV4-3; J gene: TRBJ1-1; CDR3 DNA: TGCGCCAGCAGCCAATTAGGGGGCACTGAAGCTTTCTTT; CDR3 protein: CASSQLGGTEAFF
D gene: TRBD1; V gene: TRBV6-5; J gene: TRBJ1-5; CDR3 DNA: TGTGCCAGCAGTTACGCGGAGGACAGGGCCGATCAGCCCCAGCATTTT; CDR3 protein: CASSYAEDRADQPQHF
D gene: TRBD2; V gene: TRBV5-1; J gene: TRBJ2-3; CDR3 DNA: TGCGCCAGCTCGCCGACTAGCGGGGGGCACGGAACAGATACGCAGTATTTT; CDR3 protein: CASSPTSGGHGTDTQYF
D gene: -; V gene: TRBV5-1; J gene: TRBJ2-5; CDR3 DNA: TGCGCCAGCAGCTACCAGGGTGCCCAAGAGACCCAGTACTTC; CDR3 protein: CASSYQGAQETQYF
D gene: -; V gene: TRBV19; J gene: TRBJ2-7; CDR3 DNA: TGTGCCAGCACAGGGCCCTTCTCCTACGAGCAGTACTTC; CDR3 protein: CASTGPFSYEQYF
D gene: -; V gene: TRBV12-5; J gene: TRBJ1-1; CDR3 DNA: TGTGCTAGTGGTTTGGGTCTGGGGCCTGAAGCTTTCTTT; CDR3 protein: CASGLGLGPEAFF
D gene: TRBD1; V gene: TRBV29-1; J gene: TRBJ1-2; CDR3 DNA: TGCAGCGTTGTGGGACAGGGAAGCTATGGCTACACCTTC; CDR3 protein: CSVVGQGSYGYTF
D gene: -; V gene: TRBV30; J gene: TRBJ2-1; CDR3 DNA: TGTGCCTGGAGGTCCCCTGGGCAGGGGCTCTACAATGAGCAGTTCTTC; CDR3 protein: CAWRSPGQGLYNEQFF
D gene: -; V gene: TRBV6-1; J gene: TRBJ1-1; CDR3 DNA: TGTGCCAGCAGTCGACAGGAGAACACTGAAGCTTTCTTT; CDR3 protein: CASSRQENTEAFF
D gene: -; V gene: TRBV10-3; J gene: TRBJ2-6; CDR3 DNA: TGTGCCATCAGCCGACAGGGAGGACTGAGTGGGGCCAACGTCCTGACTTTC; CDR3 protein: CAISRQGGLSGANVLTF
D gene: -; V gene: TRBV6-6; J gene: TRBJ2-1; CDR3 DNA: TGTGCCAGCAGTTACGGCGGCGGCCGGGATGAGCAGTTCTTC; CDR3 protein: CASSYGGGRDEQFF
D gene: TRBD2; V gene: TRBV7-2; J gene: TRBJ2-4; CDR3 DNA: TGTGCCAGCTGTCTAGCGGGGGGGCAAAACATTCAGTACTTC; CDR3 protein: CASCLAGGQNIQYF
D gene: -; V gene: TRBV7-2; J gene: TRBJ1-5; CDR3 DNA: TGTGCCAGCAGCCAACAACGTGATCAGCCCCAGCATTTT; CDR3 protein: CASSQQRDQPQHF
D gene: -; V gene: TRBV27; J gene: TRBJ1-2; CDR3 DNA: TGTGCCAGCAGGCCCCGAGGGGGTTTGGTGGGTGGCTACACCTTC; CDR3 protein: CASRPRGGLVGGYTF
D gene: -; V gene: TRBV5-6; J gene: TRBJ2-2; CDR3 DNA: TGTGCCAGCAGCTCCAGGGATATAGGGGCCGGGGAGCTGTTTTTT; CDR3 protein: CASSSRDIGAGELFF
D gene: -; V gene: TRBV20-1; J gene: TRBJ2-7; CDR3 DNA: TGCAGTGCTAGGCAGGGCTACGAGCAGTACTTC; CDR3 protein: CSARQGYEQYF
D gene: -; V gene: TRBV20-1; J gene: TRBJ1-1; CDR3 DNA: TGCAGTGCTAGGACAGGCTCTGAAGCTTTCTTT; CDR3 protein: CSARTGSEAFF
D gene: -; V gene: TRBV2; J gene: TRBJ1-6; CDR3 DNA: TGTGCCAGCAGTCAAAGACAGAGCTCCTATAATTCACCCCTCCACTTT; CDR3 protein: CASSQRQSSYNSPLHF
D gene: TRBD1; V gene: TRBV19; J gene: TRBJ1-6; CDR3 DNA: TGTGCCAGTAGTCAGACAGGGAGCTCCTATAATTCACCCCTCCACTTT; CDR3 protein: CASSQTGSSYNSPLHF
D gene: -; V gene: TRBV20-1; J gene: TRBJ1-2; CDR3 DNA: TGCAGTGCTCCTGCAGGAGGCTACACCTTC; CDR3 protein: CSAPAGGYTF
D gene: TRBD1; V gene: TRBV5-1; J gene: TRBJ1-3; CDR3 DNA: TGCGCCAGCAGCTTTACCGGGACAGTGGGAGGAAACACCATATATTTT; CDR3 protein: CASSFTGTVGGNTIYF
D gene: TRBD2; V gene: TRBV5-4; J gene: TRBJ2-5; CDR3 DNA: TGTGCCAGCAGCTCCGGGGGGACTAGCGGGGCCATTGATTACTTC; CDR3 protein: CASSSGGTSGAIDYF
D gene: -; V gene: TRBV7-2; J gene: TRBJ1-2; CDR3 DNA: TGTGCCAGCAACCCTCCCCCGGGAGTTAGCTATGGCTACACCTTC; CDR3 protein: CASNPPPGVSYGYTF
D gene: TRBD2; V gene: TRBV5-4; J gene: TRBJ2-7; CDR3 DNA: TGTGCCAGCAGCTTAGGACTAGCGGGGGCCTACGAGCAGTACTTC; CDR3 protein: CASSLGLAGAYEQYF
D gene: -; V gene: TRBV6-6; J gene: TRBJ1-5; CDR3 DNA: TGTGCCAGCAGCAGGGATAATCAGCCCCAGCATTTT; CDR3 protein: CASSRDNQPQHF
D gene: TRBD1; V gene: TRBV5-1; J gene: TRBJ2-1; CDR3 DNA: TGCGCCAGCAGAGACCCCGGGACAGGGGTTAGTGGTGAGCAGTTCTTC; CDR3 protein: CASRDPGTGVSGEQFF
D gene: -; V gene: TRBV7-2; J gene: TRBJ1-5; CDR3 DNA: TGTGCCAGCAGCTTAGCAGCGACAGACTATCAGCCCCAGCATTTT; CDR3 protein: CASSLAATDYQPQHF
D gene: TRBD2; V gene: TRBV27; J gene: TRBJ2-5; CDR3 DNA: TGTGCCAGCAGCCGTTCTAGCGGGGGATTGTCAGAGACCCAGTACTTC; CDR3 protein: CASSRSSGGLSETQYF
D gene: -; V gene: TRBV12-5; J gene: TRBJ2-7; CDR3 DNA: TGTGCTAGTGGTTCCTTAACTGCATCCTACGAGCAGTACTTC; CDR3 protein: CASGSLTASYEQYF
D gene: TRBD2; V gene: TRBV5-1; J gene: TRBJ2-1; CDR3 DNA: TGCGCCAGCAGCCCGGGGACTAGCGGGGGGGCCTCGTATGAGCAGTTCTTC; CDR3 protein: CASSPGTSGGASYEQFF
D gene: -; V gene: TRBV9; J gene: TRBJ1-2; CDR3 DNA: TGTGCCAGCAGCGCTCAGGGTGGGATCTATGGCTACACCTTC; CDR3 protein: CASSAQGGIYGYTF
D gene: -; V gene: TRBV19; J gene: TRBJ2-7; CDR3 DNA: TGTGCCAGTAGTTGGGGGGAGGCGTACGAGCAGTACTTC; CDR3 protein: CASSWGEAYEQYF
D gene: TRBD2; V gene: TRBV19; J gene: TRBJ2-1; CDR3 DNA: TGTGCCAGTTCTGGAGGGGCTAGCGGGGCGTACAATGAGCAGTTCTTC; CDR3 protein: CASSGGASGAYNEQFF
D gene: -; V gene: TRBV5-1; J gene: TRBJ2-3; CDR3 DNA: TGCGCCAGCAGCCCCGAGGGAGATACGCAGTATTTT; CDR3 protein: CASSPEGDTQYF
D gene: TRBD1; V gene: TRBV5-1; J gene: TRBJ1-4; CDR3 DNA: TGCGCCAGCAGCAACTCCGGGACAGGGAATGAAAAACTGTTTTTT; CDR3 protein: CASSNSGTGNEKLFF
D gene: TRBD2; V gene: TRBV5-1; J gene: TRBJ2-1; CDR3 DNA: TGCGCCAGCAGTCCTAGCGGGGGGGCGGTCGATGAGCAGTTCTTC; CDR3 protein: CASSPSGGAVDEQFF
D gene: TRBD1; V gene: TRBV9; J gene: TRBJ2-3; CDR3 DNA: TGTGCCAGCAGCGTAGCTCTTGGAGACAGGGGTGCAGATACGCAGTATTTT; CDR3 protein: CASSVALGDRGADTQYF
D gene: TRBD1; V gene: TRBV6-5; J gene: TRBJ2-2; CDR3 DNA: TGTGCCAGCAGTTGGACAGGGAACACCGGGGAGCTGTTTTTT; CDR3 protein: CASSWTGNTGELFF
D gene: TRBD1; V gene: TRBV5-4; J gene: TRBJ1-2; CDR3 DNA: TGTGCCAGCAGCACCCGTGGACAGGGACGGTATGGCTACACCTTC; CDR3 protein: CASSTRGQGRYGYTF
D gene: -; V gene: TRBV11-2; J gene: TRBJ2-5; CDR3 DNA: TGTGCCAGCAGCTTAATCGTAGCTGGAGAGACCCAGTACTTC; CDR3 protein: CASSLIVAGETQYF
D gene: -; V gene: TRBV7-9; J gene: TRBJ1-6; CDR3 DNA: TGTGCCAGCAGCTTCGGGAGGGGATTTGGTTCACCCCTCCACTTT; CDR3 protein: CASSFGRGFGSPLHF
D gene: TRBD1; V gene: TRBV4-3; J gene: TRBJ2-3; CDR3 DNA: TGCGCCAGCAGCCAAGATTATAGGTCAGGGGGCCAAGATACGCAGTATTTT; CDR3 protein: CASSQDYRSGGQDTQYF
D gene: -; V gene: TRBV5-8; J gene: TRBJ1-4; CDR3 DNA: TGTGCCAGCAGCTTGGGACCCCTCCGAGTTCAAACTAATGAAAAGCTGTTTTTT; CDR3 protein: CASSLGPLRVQTNEKLFF
D gene: TRBD1; V gene: TRBV11-2; J gene: TRBJ1-1; CDR3 DNA: TGTGCCAGCAGCCAAGGGACAGCCATGAACACTGAAGCTTTCTTT; CDR3 protein: CASSQGTAMNTEAFF
D gene: -; V gene: TRBV18; J gene: TRBJ1-2; CDR3 DNA: TGTGCCAGCTCACCAACTGTGGATCAGGGATCCTATGGCTACACCTTC; CDR3 protein: CASSPTVDQGSYGYTF
D gene: -; V gene: TRBV5-1; J gene: TRBJ1-4; CDR3 DNA: TGCGCCAGCAGCTTCGCAACTAATGAAAAACTGTTTTTT; CDR3 protein: CASSFATNEKLFF
D gene: -; V gene: TRBV6-1; J gene: TRBJ1-3; CDR3 DNA: TGTGCCAGCAGTCCCCGTGAGACAGGTCAAACCATATATTTT; CDR3 protein: CASSPRETGQTIYF
D gene: -; V gene: TRBV4-2; J gene: TRBJ2-2; CDR3 DNA: TGTGCCAGCAGCCTAGGACAGTTAAACACCGGGGAGCTGTTTTTT; CDR3 protein: CASSLGQLNTGELFF
D gene: -; V gene: TRBV7-2; J gene: TRBJ2-1; CDR3 DNA: TGTGCCAGCAGCCCCCTACTCCTGAGCTCCTACAATGAGCAGTTCTTC; CDR3 protein: CASSPLLLSSYNEQFF
D gene: TRBD1; V gene: TRBV6-5; J gene: TRBJ1-4; CDR3 DNA: TGTGCCAGCAGTAGGACAGGAAGAACTAATGAAAAACTGTTTTTT; CDR3 protein: CASSRTGRTNEKLFF
D gene: TRBD1; V gene: TRBV6-6; J gene: TRBJ1-4; CDR3 DNA: TGTGCCAGCAGTCGGACAGGTCTGGATGAAAAACTGTTTTTT; CDR3 protein: CASSRTGLDEKLFF
D gene: -; V gene: TRBV7-6; J gene: TRBJ1-6; CDR3 DNA: TGTGCCAGCAGCTTAGTTTCCGGGAAAAATTCACCCCTCCACTTT; CDR3 protein: CASSLVSGKNSPLHF
D gene: TRBD1; V gene: TRBV28; J gene: TRBJ1-2; CDR3 DNA: TGTGCCAGCAGTTCGCAGGGGGCGGTCCATGGCTACACCTTC; CDR3 protein: CASSSQGAVHGYTF